This T cell receptor (beta chain) was recovered during a study of blood T cells in healthy people across ages. V was shortened by 4 bases and J by 8 bases, with 15 bases between the two germline ends. This CDR3 is 14 amino acids long. Germline CDR1 is MNHNY and CDR2 is SVGAGI (reference sequence). The use of a sample-barcoded 5' primer and a J-beta primer mix characterized a second PCR of 7 to 11 cycles. Using its own MiXCR run on the 5' RACE reads, TCRdb lists one record per CDR3 protein. This table has 1.5 million to 2 million distinct CDR3 sequences, almost 35% appearing once. This clonotype was observed a handful of times.

The sequenced sample consisted of blood. The gene calls are TRBV6-6 and TRBJ2-1; D is unresolved. This clonotype was obtained from a woman aged 25 to 39 in good health. Here the CDR3 reads CASSSLVLSDEQFF. In nucleotides, the CDR3 is TGTGCCAGCAGTTCCCTCGTCCTAAGTGATGAGCAGTTCTTC.